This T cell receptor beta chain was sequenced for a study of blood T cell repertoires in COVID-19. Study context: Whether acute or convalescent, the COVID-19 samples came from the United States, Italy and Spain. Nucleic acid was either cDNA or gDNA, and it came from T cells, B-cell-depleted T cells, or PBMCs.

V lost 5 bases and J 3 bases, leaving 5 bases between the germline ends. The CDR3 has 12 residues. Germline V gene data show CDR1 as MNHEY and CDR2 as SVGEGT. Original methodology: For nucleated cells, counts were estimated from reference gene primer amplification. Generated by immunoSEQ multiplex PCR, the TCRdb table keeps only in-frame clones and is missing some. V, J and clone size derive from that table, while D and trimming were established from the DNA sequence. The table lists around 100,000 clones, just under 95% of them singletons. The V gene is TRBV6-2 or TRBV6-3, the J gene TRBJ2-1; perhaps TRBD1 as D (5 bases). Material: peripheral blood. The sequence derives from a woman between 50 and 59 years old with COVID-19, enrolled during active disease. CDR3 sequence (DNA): TGTGCCAGCAGTGACAGCTACAATGAGCAGTTCTTC. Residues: CASSDSYNEQFF.